Shown below are 15 T cell receptor beta chains from a single sample sequenced in a study of shared clonotypes between healthy human individuals. Generated by immunoSEQ multiplex PCR, the TCRdb table keeps only in-frame clones and is missing some. The table has fewer than 1.6 million clones, just under 99% seen once. Sequenced: naive CD4+ T cells sorted from blood. Subset specified: CD45RA+ positively selected. The receptor set was obtained from a man aged 25-40 years in good health.

This clone was recorded once. The rearrangement links TRBV19 to TRBJ1-5; D ambiguous. Looked up from germline, CDR1 is LNHDA and CDR2 is SQIVND (reference sequence). The CDR3 extends over 12 amino acids. With 6 bases removed from V and 7 bases from J, the gap between germline ends came to 10 bases. The CDR3 loop is CASSTGGQPQHF. In DNA form, the CDR3 reads TGTGCCAGTAGCACGGGAGGGCAGCCCCAGCATTTT.

This chain uses TRBV6-1 with TRBJ2-7; D is ambiguous. In germline, CDR1 is MNHNS, CDR2 SASEGT. The CDR3 spans 13 residues. V was clipped by 3 bases and J by 2 bases, with 8 bases between them. Written as DNA, the CDR3 is TGTGCCAGCAGTGAGTCACGGGCCTACGAGCAGTACTTC. Translation gives CASSESRAYEQYF.

This chain joins TRBV30 and TRBJ2-7; tentative D call: TRBD1 (6 bases). V shed 1 base and J shed 0 bases, with 13 bases lying between them. This CDR3 spans 15 amino acids. CDR1 and CDR2 (germline): GTSNPN, SVGIG (reference sequence). CDR3 nucleotide sequence: TGTGCCTGGAGTGCTACAGGGAGTTTCTCCTACGAGCAGTACTTC. Residues: CAWSATGSFSYEQYF.

This chain joins TRBV5-1 and TRBJ2-3; 9 positions agree with TRBD2. Germline V gives CDR1 SGHRS, CDR2 YFSETQ. V was clipped by 0 bases and J by 2 bases; unmatched bases: 4. The CDR3 extends over 16 amino acids. The DNA of the CDR3 is TGCGCCAGCAGCTTGGCCGGCGGGAGGGCCACAGATACGCAGTATTTT. This translates into CASSLAGGRATDTQYF. Combining the CDR3 with reference TRBV5-1 and TRBJ2-3 gives the whole variable domain KAGVTQTPRYLIKTRGQQVTLSCSPISGHRSVSWYQQTPGQGLQFLFEYFSETQRNKGNFPGRFSGRQFSNSRSEMNVSTLELGDSALYLCASSLAGGRATDTQYFGPGTRLTVL.

The chain links TRBV27 to TRBJ1-5; 8 positions match TRBD1. V lost 5 bases, J lost 3 bases, and 3 bases stayed unmatched. Germline CDR1 and CDR2: MNHEY and SMNVEV (reference sequence). CDR3 size: 14 residues. Written as DNA, the CDR3 is TGTGCCAGCAGTCAGGGGGCCACCAATCAGCCCCAGCATTTT. It encodes CASSQGATNQPQHF.

V and J are TRBV6-1 and TRBJ2-3, with D possibly matching TRBD1 (6 bases). The CDR3 has 15 residues. Trimming took 10 bases from V and 2 from J, leaving 19 bases between them. Germline loops: CDR1 MNHNS, CDR2 SASEGT. CDR3 nucleotides: TGTGCCACCAAGGACAGTCACCCATCCACAGATACGCAGTATTTT. Amino acid sequence: CATKDSHPSTDTQYF.

J is TRBJ2-4 and V is TRBV30; D call uncertain. V dropped 4 bases and J dropped 4 bases, with 20 bases sitting between them. CDR1 and CDR2 (germline): GTSNPN, SVGIG (reference sequence). The CDR3 totals 16 residues. Here the CDR3 DNA reads TGTGCCTGGATCAAAAAGCCGCAGGCGGCAAAAAACATTCAGTACTTC. Residues: CAWIKKPQAAKNIQYF.

Worth noting for this clone: Other DNA sequences of this sample code for an identical CDR3. The chain is built from TRBV5-1 and TRBJ2-5; D remains ambiguous. Looked up from germline, CDR1 is SGHRS and CDR2 is YFSETQ. V was cut by 0 bases and J by 1 base, with 7 bases left in between. The CDR3 totals 14 residues. The CDR3 coding sequence is TGCGCCAGCAGCTTGGCGTCCAGCCAAGAGACCCAGTACTTC. Translated: CASSLASSQETQYF. The full variable domain, with the rest looked up from reference TRBV5-1 and TRBJ2-5, is KAGVTQTPRYLIKTRGQQVTLSCSPISGHRSVSWYQQTPGQGLQFLFEYFSETQRNKGNFPGRFSGRQFSNSRSEMNVSTLELGDSALYLCASSLASSQETQYFGPGTRLLVL.

This rearrangement joins TRBV7-2 to TRBJ1-4; a weak D match, TRBD1 (5 bases). The germline CDR1 and CDR2 sequences are SGHTA and FQGNSA. This CDR3 contains 16 residues. Trimming shortened V by 6 bases and J by 8 bases, and 22 bases separated the two germline ends. CDR3 amino acids: CASSTRRTGGREKLFF. The CDR3 DNA reads as TGTGCCAGCAGTACACGGCGGACTGGGGGTCGGGAAAAACTGTTTTTT. The whole variable domain, remainder taken from reference TRBV7-2 and TRBJ1-4, is GAGVSQSPSNKVTEKGKDVELRCDPISGHTALYWYRQSLGQGLEFLIYFQGNSAPDKSGLPSDRFSAERTGGSVSTLTIQRTQQEDSAVYLCASSTRRTGGREKLFFGSGTQLSVL.

About this clone: Other DNA sequences within the sample encode an identical CDR3. The chain is built from TRBV5-1 and TRBJ2-7, with 10 nucleotides matching TRBD1. The CDR3 has 16 residues. J lost 0 bases, V lost 4 bases, and 7 bases had no gene match. CDR1 is SGHRS and CDR2 is YFSETQ in the germline V gene. CDR3: CASSLTGTGVSYEQYF. CDR3 sequence (DNA): TGCGCCAGCAGCCTGACCGGGACAGGGGTCTCCTACGAGCAGTACTTC.

On this clone: In the same sample, other DNA sequences code for this CDR3. The chain couples TRBV5-1 to TRBJ2-5; 7 nucleotides agree with TRBD1. CDR1 SGHRS and CDR2 YFSETQ come from the germline V gene. Trimming at V came to 3 bases and at J to 5 bases, leaving 4 bases not matched to a gene. The CDR3 loop spans 13 amino acids. The CDR3 protein is CASSYGQEETQYF. The CDR3 DNA is TGCGCCAGCAGCTATGGACAGGAGGAGACCCAGTACTTC.

V is TRBV19 and J is TRBJ2-7, with D unclear. Trimming took off 5 bases at V and 2 bases at J, with 16 bases between the two ends. The CDR3 sequence is 15 residues long. Per the germline V gene, CDR1 is LNHDA and CDR2 is SQIVND (reference sequence). CDR3 amino acids: CASSVLPQSTYEQYF. CDR3 in DNA: TGTGCCAGTAGTGTTCTGCCTCAGAGTACCTACGAGCAGTACTTC.

The chain is built from TRBV29-1 and TRBJ2-1; 10 bases are a match to TRBD2. Trimming cost V 6 bases and J 3 bases; bases outside gene matches: 5. CDR1 and CDR2 (germline): SQVTM, ANQGSEA. The CDR3 length is 14 residues. The CDR3 sequence is CSVKTSGIYNEQFF. The CDR3 region has the DNA TGCAGCGTGAAAACTAGCGGGATCTACAATGAGCAGTTCTTC.

This chain joins TRBV7-3 and TRBJ2-6; no reliable D call. There are 17 residues in the CDR3. Germline V gives CDR1 SGHTA, CDR2 FQGTGA. V was cut by 1 base and J by 1 base, with 11 bases left in between. The CDR3 sequence: CASSLKGVQSGANVLTF. The CDR3 nucleotides read TGTGCCAGCAGCTTAAAGGGCGTCCAATCTGGGGCCAACGTCCTGACTTTC.

This clone was recorded only once. The V and J genes are TRBV7-9 and TRBJ2-1; no definite D call. CDR1 is SEHNR, CDR2 FQNEAQ, per germline (reference sequence). The V end lost 11 bases, the J end lost 0 bases, and 20 bases lay between the germline ends. This CDR3 has 16 residues. CDR3 in amino acids: CAPSNLPDSSYNEQFF. The CDR3 nucleotides read TGTGCCCCAAGTAACCTCCCCGATAGCTCCTACAATGAGCAGTTCTTC.